The 9 T cell receptor beta chains below all came from one sample that was sequenced in a study of identical twins. MiXCR was run by TCRdb on the 5' RACE reads, yielding one entry per CDR3 protein. The sample has over 600,000 distinct CDR3 sequences; around 20% are singletons. This same sample was also part of a study on T cells expressing NK-cell markers.

The sequenced sample was PBMCs. The origin of the receptors is a woman under 30 in good health.

The genes are TRBV6-5 and TRBJ2-1; 9 bases fit TRBD2. Germline V gene lookup returns CDR1 MNHEY and CDR2 SVGAGI. CDR3 length equals 19 residues. V gave up 4 bases and J gave up 7 bases; unmatched junction bases: 20. The CDR3 DNA sequence: TGTGCCAGCAGTTCCCGGGGTGGAGGGCGGGGGGGCCGGTATAATGAGCAGTTCTTC. Translated: CASSSRGGGRGGRYNEQFF.

This clonotype was found once. V gene TRBV12-5 combines with J gene TRBJ2-7; 7 positions agree with TRBD1. The germline V gene encodes CDR1 LGHNT and CDR2 FRNRAP. J was trimmed by 3 bases and V by 5 bases; bases with no gene match: 4. CDR3 length: 13 amino acids. CDR3 coding DNA: TGTGCTAGTGGTATCCGGGACAGCTACGAGCAGTACTTC. This sequence encodes CASGIRDSYEQYF.

The chain links TRBV5-1 to TRBJ2-7; the match to TRBD2 covers 10 bases. Trimming cost V 5 bases and J 3 bases; bases outside gene matches: 8. The CDR3 consists of 15 residues. The germline gives CDR1 SGHRS, CDR2 YFSETQ. The CDR3 sequence is CASRLGLAEYYEQYF. The CDR3 nucleotides are TGCGCCAGCAGGTTAGGACTAGCGGAATACTACGAGCAGTACTTC.

This clonotype came up a few times. This rearrangement joins TRBV6-1 to TRBJ2-3, with D possibly being TRBD1 (5 bases). The germline CDR1 and CDR2 sequences are MNHNS and SASEGT. This CDR3 is 14 amino acids long. V was cut by 8 bases and J by 4 bases, with 16 bases left in between. In DNA form, the CDR3 reads TGTGCCAGCGGCCTTAGGGGCCTGGCAGATACGCAGTATTTT. It yields the protein CASGLRGLADTQYF.

The genes are TRBV7-9 and TRBJ1-2; a weak D match, TRBD1 (5 bases). Trimming shortened V by 8 bases and J by 2 bases, and 15 bases separated the two germline ends. Germline V gene data show CDR1 as SEHNR and CDR2 as FQNEAQ (reference sequence). This CDR3 is built from 14 residues. The CDR3 spells CASVPRQGNYGYTF. In nucleotides, the CDR3 is TGTGCCAGCGTCCCACGCCAGGGAAACTATGGCTACACCTTC.

The genes are TRBV12-3 or TRBV12-4 and TRBJ1-4, with D possibly matching TRBD1 (5 bases). CDR3 length: 15 residues. Trimming pared 3 bases from V and 3 bases from J, leaving 11 bases between. The CDR3 reads CASSFPGGSNEKLFF. The CDR3 nucleotides are TGTGCCAGCAGTTTCCCTGGGGGATCTAATGAAAAACTGTTTTTT.

This clonotype was counted ten times or more. The V gene is TRBV27, the J gene TRBJ2-2; D may be TRBD1 (6 bases). The V end lost 4 bases, the J end lost 4 bases, and 13 bases lay between the germline ends. CDR1 MNHEY and CDR2 SMNVEV come from the germline V gene (reference sequence). This CDR3 comprises 15 residues. The CDR3 nucleotides are TGTGCCAGCAGTTCTTGGACAGCCTTCACCGGGGAGCTGTTTTTT. Its translation is CASSSWTAFTGELFF.

In this sample, this clonotype turned up many times. The chain recombines TRBV5-1 with TRBJ2-3; unclear D gene. Trimming removed 5 bases at V and 2 bases at J, with 9 bases between. Germline values: CDR1 SGHRS, CDR2 YFSETQ. This CDR3 has 13 amino acids. CDR3 bases: TGCGCCAGCAGAGCTGACCCCACAGATACGCAGTATTTT. This encodes CASRADPTDTQYF.

This clonotype has only a few counts. This chain connects TRBV5-4 to TRBJ2-1, with D uncertain. Germline assignment: CDR1 SGHNT and CDR2 YYREEE (reference sequence). CDR3 length equals 11 residues. V lost 2 bases and J lost 9, with 6 bases in between. CDR3 in amino acids: CASSLSVEQFF. The CDR3 coding sequence is TGTGCCAGCAGCTTATCAGTTGAGCAGTTCTTC.